Below are 24 T cell receptor beta chains sequenced from a single sample in a study of T cells after yellow fever vaccination. TCRdb called the 5' RACE reads again in MiXCR, with one record for every CDR3 protein. The sample shows hundreds of thousands of distinct CDR3 sequences, around an eighth of them seen only once. This material consisted of PBMCs, taken on the day of the yellow fever booster vaccination. These receptors all come from a man aged 25-40 years who received the YFV17D yellow fever vaccine.

This rearrangement joins TRBV18 to TRBJ2-7; 7 nucleotides agree with TRBD1. After removal of 3 bases from V and 0 bases from J, the junction contained 5 bases not matched to a gene. CDR1 is KGHSH and CDR2 is LQKENI in the germline V gene. There are 15 residues in the CDR3. This CDR3 reads CASSPTGVTSYEQYF. CDR3 nucleotides: TGTGCCAGCTCACCTACAGGGGTCACCTCCTACGAGCAGTACTTC.

This chain links TRBV5-1 with TRBJ1-5, with 9 bases matching TRBD1. CDR1 SGHRS and CDR2 YFSETQ come from the germline V gene. V was clipped by 0 bases and J by 6 bases; unmatched bases: 4. The CDR3 covers 15 residues. CDR3 protein: CASSLEGQGSQPQHF. Here the CDR3 DNA reads TGCGCCAGCAGCTTGGAGGGACAGGGAAGTCAGCCCCAGCATTTT.

The J gene is TRBJ2-7, the V gene TRBV6-2 or TRBV6-3, with 15 bases matching TRBD2. CDR1 is MNHEY and CDR2 is SVGEGT in the germline V gene. The CDR3 loop spans 17 amino acids. Germline trimming cut 10 bases from V and 2 bases from J; bases unmatched to any gene: 12. CDR3 DNA: TGTGCCACACACACTGGACTAGCGGGAGGGATACCCTACGAGCAGTACTTC. Protein: CATHTGLAGGIPYEQYF.

This clonotype showed up many times. CDR3 sequence reads: CASSFFSGRNTGELFF. DNA for the CDR3: TGTGCCAGCAGCTTCTTCAGCGGGAGAAACACCGGGGAGCTGTTTTTT. The chain links TRBV7-2 to TRBJ2-2, with 8 bases aligning to TRBD2. The V gene end was trimmed by 3 bases and the J gene end by 2 bases; junction bases not matched to a gene: 5. This CDR3 region has 16 residues. Germline V gives CDR1 SGHTA, CDR2 FQGNSA.

This clonotype was detected ten times or more. The rearrangement joins TRBV6-2 or TRBV6-3 to TRBJ2-7, with TRBD1 identical over 10 bases. Looked up from germline, CDR1 is MNHEY and CDR2 is SVGEGT. Trimming cost V 5 bases and J 4 bases; bases outside gene matches: 8. CDR3 length: 15 residues. The CDR3 DNA follows: TGTGCCAGCAGTGGAACGGGACAGGGGCTTTACGAGCAGTACTTC. Translated: CASSGTGQGLYEQYF.

This clonotype was seen a few times. The chain is built from TRBV14 and TRBJ2-1; D perhaps matches TRBD1 (6 bases). The V and J ends lost 0 bases and 6 bases respectively, with 15 bases between them. The CDR3 extends over 16 amino acids. Germline values: CDR1 SGHDN, CDR2 FVKESK. In nucleotides, the CDR3 is TGTGCCAGCAGCCAAGATCAACACCTCAGGGGCAATGAGCAGTTCTTC. Its translation: CASSQDQHLRGNEQFF.

J is TRBJ2-3 and V is TRBV5-1; D is undetermined. The germline V gene has CDR1 SGHRS and CDR2 YFSETQ. The CDR3 runs 14 residues. Trimming cost V 4 bases and J 2 bases, with 11 bases left between them. Here the CDR3 reads CASSPNAATDTQYF. The CDR3 DNA reads TGCGCCAGCAGCCCTAACGCGGCCACAGATACGCAGTATTTT. Using reference TRBV5-1 and TRBJ2-3 for the parts outside the CDR3, the full variable domain is KAGVTQTPRYLIKTRGQQVTLSCSPISGHRSVSWYQQTPGQGLQFLFEYFSETQRNKGNFPGRFSGRQFSNSRSEMNVSTLELGDSALYLCASSPNAATDTQYFGPGTRLTVL.

This clonotype was counted a few times. CDR3 sequence: CASSYKRRGEQYF. In DNA form, the CDR3 reads TGTGCCAGCAGTTACAAGAGACGGGGGGAGCAGTACTTC. This chain joins TRBV6-5 and TRBJ2-7; TRBD2 might be the D (6 bases). V gave up 2 bases and J gave up 7 bases, with 12 bases separating them. Germline lookup yields CDR1 MNHEY and CDR2 SVGAGI. The CDR3 totals 13 residues.

This clonotype showed up just a few times. The gene calls are TRBV9 and TRBJ2-3; tentatively, D is TRBD2 (6 bases). Per the germline V gene, CDR1 is SGDLS and CDR2 is YYNGEE. The V and J ends lost 0 bases and 5 bases respectively, with 19 bases between them. There are 17 residues in the CDR3. The CDR3 reads CASSVGSGLTSGDTQYF. Written as DNA, the CDR3 is TGTGCCAGCAGCGTAGGAAGCGGACTAACATCGGGAGATACGCAGTATTTT.

The CDR3 protein is CATSREGTDTQYF. CDR3 in DNA: TGTGCCACCAGCAGAGAAGGCACAGATACGCAGTATTTT. The chain couples TRBV15 to TRBJ2-3; D is undetermined. CDR3 length: 13 residues. Deletions cut 0 bases from V and 1 base from J, with 2 bases between. The germline gives CDR1 LNHNV, CDR2 YYDKDF (reference sequence).

This clonotype has a handful of counts. The genes are TRBV11-2 and TRBJ2-1; a possible D gene is TRBD1 (5 bases). Germline lookup yields CDR1 SGHAT and CDR2 FQNNGV. The CDR3 is made up of 12 amino acids. Trimming stripped 6 bases from V and 8 bases from J, with 11 bases between. CDR3 bases: TGTGCCAGCAGGGGGCTAAGGCATGAGCAGTTCTTC. It translates to CASRGLRHEQFF.

This chain uses TRBV7-2 with TRBJ1-2; 9 nucleotides match TRBD1. This CDR3 spans 15 amino acids. CDR1 and CDR2 (germline): SGHTA, FQGNSA. V gave up 5 bases and J gave up 6 bases; unmatched junction bases: 10. For the CDR3, the DNA is TGTGCCAGCAGCCCTAGTCCCGGGACAGGGAATGGCTACACCTTC. Amino acids: CASSPSPGTGNGYTF.

This clonotype was seen a few times. The rearrangement joins TRBV29-1 to TRBJ2-7; TRBD2 matches 9 bases. Germline-derived CDR1 and CDR2 are SQVTM and ANQGSEA. The CDR3 covers 14 residues. With V trimmed by 5 bases and J by 0 bases, 5 bases remained unmatched. The CDR3 DNA sequence: TGCAGCGTTTGGGCTAGCGGGATCTCCTACGAGCAGTACTTC. Translating it yields CSVWASGISYEQYF.

The chain employs TRBV5-1 and TRBJ1-1; D is possibly TRBD1 (6 bases). Trimming took 4 bases from V and 3 from J, leaving 10 bases between them. The germline CDR1 and CDR2 sequences are SGHRS and YFSETQ. This CDR3 region has 13 residues. CDR3 region: CASSDYRDTEAFF. CDR3 DNA sequence: TGCGCCAGCAGCGACTACAGGGACACTGAAGCTTTCTTT.

The chain employs TRBV20-1 and TRBJ2-3; D is uncertain. The CDR3 is 14 residues long. Per the germline V gene, CDR1 is DFQATT and CDR2 is SNEGSKA (reference sequence). Trimming left V 2 bases short and J 0 bases short, with 9 bases between. CDR3 residues: CSARSQTSTDTQYF. In DNA, the CDR3 is TGCAGTGCTAGATCTCAAACTAGCACAGATACGCAGTATTTT.

This clonotype has only one observation. The junction departs from the called germline gene at one end, perhaps through a read error. The rearrangement joins TRBV7-3 to TRBJ2-2; perhaps D is TRBD1 or TRBD2 (5 bases each). Germline assignment: CDR1 SGHTA and CDR2 FQGTGA. This CDR3 contains 14 residues. The CDR3 nucleotides read TGTACCAGCAGCTTATCAGGGAGCACCGGGGAGCTGTTTTTT. Its protein is CTSSLSGSTGELFF.

This clonotype has a count of ten or more. This sequence joins TRBV21-1 and TRBJ2-1; TRBD2, the D gene given by the table, was not confirmed from the DNA. TRBV21-1 is a pseudogene locus. The CDR3 runs 16 residues. The CDR3 DNA follows: TGTGCCAGCAGCAACCCGACTAGCGGGAGGAGGAATGAGCAGTTCTTC. This gives the protein CASSNPTSGRRNEQFF.

This chain joins TRBV6-4 and TRBJ2-5; perhaps TRBD1 as D (6 bases). This CDR3 is 13 amino acids long. Trimming pared 3 bases from V and 5 bases from J, leaving 10 bases between. From germline, CDR1 is MRHNA and CDR2 SNTAGT. CDR3 coding DNA: TGTGCCAGCAGTGAAACAGGGATGGAGACCCAGTACTTC. Protein sequence: CASSETGMETQYF.

The chain carries TRBV20-1 and TRBJ2-7; D is uncertain. Germline CDR1 reads DFQATT; CDR2 reads SNEGSKA (reference sequence). V lost 6 bases, J lost 5 bases, and 14 bases lay in between. This CDR3 region has 12 residues. The CDR3 DNA follows: TGCAGTGCCTTGACCCTCTGGGACGAGCAGTACTTC. Translated, it gives CSALTLWDEQYF.

The gene calls are TRBV7-3 and TRBJ2-1; maybe TRBD1 (5 bases). This CDR3 has 14 residues. Trimming pared 1 base from V and 12 bases from J, leaving 16 bases between. The germline CDR1 and CDR2 sequences are SGHTA and FQGTGA. The CDR3 sequence is CASSLRGSPGRQFF. DNA of the CDR3: TGTGCCAGCAGCTTAAGGGGCAGTCCTGGTCGGCAGTTCTTC. Filled out from reference TRBV7-3 and TRBJ2-1, the complete variable domain reads GAGVSQTPSNKVTEKGKYVELRCDPISGHTALYWYRQSLGQGPEFLIYFQGTGAADDSGLPNDRFFAVRPEGSVSTLKIQRTERGDSAVYLCASSLRGSPGRQFFGPGTRLTVL.

This clonotype showed up just a few times. The chain couples TRBV7-9 to TRBJ1-3; D uncertain. This CDR3 spans 11 amino acids. The germline V gene encodes CDR1 SEHNR and CDR2 FQNEAQ (reference sequence). With 8 bases removed from V and 6 bases from J, the gap between germline ends came to 8 bases. The CDR3 sequence is CASATLNTIYF. The CDR3 DNA reads TGTGCCAGCGCCACTTTAAACACCATATATTTT.

The gene calls are TRBV3-1 and TRBJ2-7, with 7 nucleotides matching TRBD2. CDR3 size: 14 residues. Losses at the gene ends were 6 bases for V and 1 base for J; bases not matched to a gene: 6. CDR1 is LGHDT and CDR2 is YNNKEL in the germline V gene (reference sequence). CDR3 residues: CASRGSGRSYEQYF. CDR3 DNA: TGTGCCAGCAGAGGTAGCGGGCGTTCCTACGAGCAGTACTTC.

V is TRBV29-1 and J is TRBJ2-1; TRBD2 matches 7 bases. The germline gives CDR1 SQVTM, CDR2 ANQGSEA. With 7 bases clipped from V and 9 bases from J, the junction kept 12 bases outside the gene matches. CDR3 length: 13 amino acids. In DNA, the CDR3 is TGCAGCGGGGGGACTATCCTTGAAGGTGAGCAGTTCTTC. Its translation is CSGGTILEGEQFF.

The sample holds a few counts of this clonotype. This chain uses TRBV12-3 or TRBV12-4 with TRBJ1-4; possibly TRBD1 for D (6 bases). The V end was cut by 3 bases, the J end by 5 bases, with 13 bases between. The CDR3 is made up of 15 amino acids. CDR3 DNA sequence: TGTGCCAGCAGTTTGTTCGGACAGCCAAATGAAAAACTGTTTTTT. Its protein is CASSLFGQPNEKLFF.